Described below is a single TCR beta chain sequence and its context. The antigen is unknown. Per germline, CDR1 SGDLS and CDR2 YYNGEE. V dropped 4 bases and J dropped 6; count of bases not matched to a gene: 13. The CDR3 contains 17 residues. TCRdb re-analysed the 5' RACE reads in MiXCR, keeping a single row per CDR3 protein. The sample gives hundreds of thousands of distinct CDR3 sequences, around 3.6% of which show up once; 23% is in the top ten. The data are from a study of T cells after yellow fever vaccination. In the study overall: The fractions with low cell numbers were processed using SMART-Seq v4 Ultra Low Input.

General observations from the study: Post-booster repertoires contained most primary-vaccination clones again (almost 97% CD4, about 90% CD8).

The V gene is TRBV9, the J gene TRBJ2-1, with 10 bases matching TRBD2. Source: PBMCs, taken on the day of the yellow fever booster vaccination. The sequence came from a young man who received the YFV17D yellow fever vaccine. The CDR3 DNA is TGTGCCAGCAGCCTGACGGTGGGGCTAGCGGGGGCCAATGAGCAGTTCTTC. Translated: CASSLTVGLAGANEQFF.